This entry features one T cell receptor (beta chain) sequence. Its antigen is not known. A second roughly 6 to 11 cycle PCR used barcoded and J-beta primers. TCRdb re-called the 5' RACE reads through MiXCR, storing one row per CDR3 protein. The sample consists of almost 800,000 distinct CDR3 sequences, roughly 64% of them appearing once. The record originates from a study of blood T cells in healthy people across ages. Broader study findings: Lack of knowledge of donor CMV status possibly confounded expanded clonotype changes.

This CDR3 is built from 12 residues. CDR1 and CDR2 (germline): SQVTM, ANQGSEA. The J segment lost 4 bases and the V segment lost 7 bases, leaving 5 bases of the junction unmatched. This chain links TRBV29-1 with TRBJ2-5; 8 positions agree with TRBD1. The specimen was blood. The sequence came from a young man in good health. The CDR3 bases are TGCAGCGGCGACAGGGGAGGAGAGACCCAGTACTTC. It translates to CSGDRGGETQYF.